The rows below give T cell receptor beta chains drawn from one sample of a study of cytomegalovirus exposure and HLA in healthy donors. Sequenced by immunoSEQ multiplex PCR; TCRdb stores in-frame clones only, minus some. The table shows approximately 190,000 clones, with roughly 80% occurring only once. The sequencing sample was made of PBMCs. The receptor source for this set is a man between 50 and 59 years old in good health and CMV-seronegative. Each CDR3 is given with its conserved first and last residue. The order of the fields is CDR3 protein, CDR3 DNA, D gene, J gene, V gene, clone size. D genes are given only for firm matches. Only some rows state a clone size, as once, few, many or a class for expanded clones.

CATSRDSGQGWEKLFF TGTGCCACCAGCAGAGATAGTGGACAGGGTTGGGAAAAACTGTTTTTT TRBD1 TRBJ1-4 TRBV15 NA
CASSSRDSHTQYF TGTGCCAGCAGCTCCCGGGACAGTCATACGCAGTATTTT NA TRBJ2-3 TRBV21-1 NA
CASSVAGGPQETQYF TGTGCCAGCAGCGTAGCGGGGGGGCCCCAAGAGACCCAGTACTTC TRBD2 TRBJ2-5 TRBV2 once
CASSPGTAATGEQYF TGTGCTAGCAGCCCGGGGACTGCCGCGACCGGCGAGCAGTACTTC NA TRBJ2-7 TRBV7-7 NA
CASSVDIGTFSSGNTIYF TGTGCCAGCAGCGTAGATATTGGGACTTTTTCCTCTGGAAACACCATATATTTT NA TRBJ1-3 TRBV9 few
CASTGTTYEQYF TGTGCCAGCACCGGGACAACTTACGAGCAGTACTTC NA TRBJ2-7 TRBV6-1 NA
CASSPRSAQETQYF TGTGCCAGCAGCCCTCGGAGTGCACAAGAGACCCAGTACTTC NA TRBJ2-5 TRBV9 NA
CASSSSGQGNSPLHF TGTGCCAGCAGCTCCTCGGGACAGGGGAATTCACCCCTCCACTTT TRBD1 TRBJ1-6 TRBV9 NA
CASSSKQGLPNSYNSPLHF TGTGCCAGCAGTTCGAAACAGGGTTTGCCTAACTCCTATAATTCACCCCTCCACTTT NA TRBJ1-6 TRBV5-5 once
CASSPSTGVDEQYF TGTGCCAGCTCACCATCCACAGGGGTTGACGAGCAGTACTTC TRBD1 TRBJ2-7 TRBV18 NA
CASSEGGGATDTQYF TGTGCCAGCAGTGAAGGGGGAGGGGCCACAGATACGCAGTATTTT TRBD2 TRBJ2-3 TRBV25-1 NA
CASSQDPSGGNNEQFF TGCGCCAGCAGCCAAGATCCTAGCGGGGGGAACAATGAGCAGTTCTTC TRBD2 TRBJ2-1 TRBV4-3 NA
CASSVDGGGQNTEAFF TGTGCCAGCAGCGTAGATGGGGGGGGACAGAACACTGAAGCTTTCTTT NA TRBJ1-1 TRBV9 NA
CASIDRQGPYQPQHF TGTGCCAGCATTGACCGACAGGGACCATATCAGCCCCAGCATTTT TRBD1 TRBJ1-5 TRBV6-5 NA
CASSIDDMINQPQHF TGTGCCAGTAGTATAGACGACATGATTAATCAGCCCCAGCATTTT NA TRBJ1-5 TRBV19 NA
CSAKRTGESTGELFF TGCAGCGCAAAAAGGACAGGTGAAAGCACCGGGGAGCTGTTTTTT TRBD1 TRBJ2-2 TRBV29-1 NA
CASSPWSGGGTDTQYF TGTGCCAGCAGCCCCTGGAGCGGGGGCGGTACAGATACGCAGTATTTT TRBD2 TRBJ2-3 TRBV7-9 NA
CASSQEVDYYGYTF TGCGCCAGCAGCCAAGAGGTGGACTACTATGGCTACACCTTC NA TRBJ1-2 TRBV4-3 few
CASSIPRTGISEQYF TGTGCCAGCAGCATACCTAGGACAGGGATCTCCGAGCAGTACTTC TRBD1 TRBJ2-7 TRBV7-9 NA
CASSPKGETQYF TGTGCCAGCAGCCCAAAGGGGGAGACCCAGTACTTC NA TRBJ2-5 TRBV7-6 NA
CASSQDNTDTQYF TGCGCCAGCAGCCAAGACAACACAGATACGCAGTATTTT NA TRBJ2-3 TRBV4-3 NA
CASSPGQGRSPLHF TGCGCCAGCAGTCCGGGACAGGGTCGTTCACCCCTCCACTTT TRBD1 TRBJ1-6 TRBV5-1 few
CASSTQGADTQYF TGTGCCAGTAGTACGCAGGGCGCAGATACGCAGTATTTT NA TRBJ2-3 TRBV19 NA
CASSPNSGGMEQFF TGTGCCAGCAGCCCTAATTCAGGGGGTATGGAGCAGTTCTTC TRBD1 TRBJ2-1 TRBV7-9 NA
CAWTRDSLYEQYF TGTGCCTGGACCCGGGACAGCCTCTACGAGCAGTACTTC TRBD1 TRBJ2-7 TRBV30 NA
CASSSQGGNTGELFF TGTGCCAGCAGCTCTCAGGGCGGGAACACCGGGGAGCTGTTTTTT NA TRBJ2-2 TRBV7-3 once
CASSYLMTGGYEQYF TGTGCCAGCAGTTACCTTATGACAGGGGGGTACGAGCAGTACTTC TRBD1 TRBJ2-7 TRBV6-6 NA